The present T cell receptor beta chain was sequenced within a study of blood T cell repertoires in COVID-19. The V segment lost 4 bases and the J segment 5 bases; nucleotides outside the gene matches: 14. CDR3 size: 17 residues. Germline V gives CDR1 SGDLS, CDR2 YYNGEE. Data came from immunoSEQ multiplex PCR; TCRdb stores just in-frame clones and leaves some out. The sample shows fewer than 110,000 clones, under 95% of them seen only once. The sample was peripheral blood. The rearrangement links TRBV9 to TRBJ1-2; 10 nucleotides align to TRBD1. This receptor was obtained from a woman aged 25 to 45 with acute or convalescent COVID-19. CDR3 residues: CASSPFDGQGGSYGYTF. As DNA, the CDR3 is TGTGCCAGCAGCCCTTTCGATGGACAGGGGGGAAGTTATGGCTACACCTTC. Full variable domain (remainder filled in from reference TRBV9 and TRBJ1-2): DSGVTQTPKHLITATGQRVTLRCSPRSGDLSVYWYQQSLDQGLQFLIQYYNGEERAKGNILERFSAQQFPDLHSELNLSSLELGDSALYFCASSPFDGQGGSYGYTFGSGTRLTVV.